Listed below are T cell receptor beta chains from one sample, sequenced in a study of cytomegalovirus exposure and HLA in healthy donors. Assay: immunoSEQ multiplex PCR; the TCRdb copy retains only in-frame clones and omits some. Of some 170,000 clones listed, about 77% are singletons. Sequenced input: PBMCs. These receptors were obtained from a female donor in good health and CMV-seronegative. CDR3s include the opening cysteine and the closing phenylalanine or tryptophan. The D gene is left open where the match is weak. Size values are once, few and many counts, or a class for expanded clones, and some rows have none.

DNA: TGTGCCAGCAGTTCGGGGATCCCGAACACCGGGGAGCTGTTTTTT
CDR3: CASSSGIPNTGELFF
D: NA
J: TRBJ2-2
V: TRBV7-9
size: few

DNA: TGTGCCAGCAGCCAAGAGACGGGAGCGAGTGAGCAGTTCTTC
CDR3: CASSQETGASEQFF
D: NA
J: TRBJ2-1
V: TRBV4-2
size: NA

DNA: TGTGCCAGCATTTGGGGGGGCGAAAAGGATGAGCAGTTCTTC
CDR3: CASIWGGEKDEQFF
D: NA
J: TRBJ2-1
V: TRBV2
size: NA

DNA: TGTGCCAGTAGTATTTCGGCGGGAGAAAACATTCAGTACTTC
CDR3: CASSISAGENIQYF
D: TRBD2
J: TRBJ2-4
V: TRBV19
size: NA

DNA: TGTGCCAGTAGTATAACTAGCGGGGGGGTAAGAGATACGCAGTATTTT
CDR3: CASSITSGGVRDTQYF
D: TRBD2
J: TRBJ2-3
V: TRBV19
size: few

DNA: TGTGCCAGCAGTCCGTGGGGCAGGTCCTCCTACGAGCAGTACTTC
CDR3: CASSPWGRSSYEQYF
D: NA
J: TRBJ2-7
V: TRBV2
size: NA

DNA: TGTGCCAGCAGCCCCGGGACAGGGGTGAACACTGAAGCTTTCTTT
CDR3: CASSPGTGVNTEAFF
D: TRBD1
J: TRBJ1-1
V: TRBV7-8
size: once

DNA: TGTGCCAGCAGTTTGGCACTAGCGGACCTAAAGTATTACTACAATGAGCAGTTCTTC
CDR3: CASSLALADLKYYYNEQFF
D: TRBD2
J: TRBJ2-1
V: TRBV28
size: NA

DNA: TGTGCCAGCAGCTTTGGGACAGGGAGCTACGAGCAGTACTTC
CDR3: CASSFGTGSYEQYF
D: TRBD1
J: TRBJ2-7
V: TRBV7-9
size: NA

DNA: TGTGCCAGCAGGCGGGACAGGGGTCCCTCGGGCTCCTACAATGAGCAGTTCTTC
CDR3: CASRRDRGPSGSYNEQFF
D: TRBD1
J: TRBJ2-1
V: TRBV28
size: few

DNA: TGTGCCAGCAGCACCCAGACAGGCTACGAGCAGTACTTC
CDR3: CASSTQTGYEQYF
D: NA
J: TRBJ2-7
V: TRBV9
size: once

DNA: TGTGCCAGCAGCACGCAGGGGTATGGCTACACCTTC
CDR3: CASSTQGYGYTF
D: NA
J: TRBJ1-2
V: TRBV7-9
size: NA

DNA: TGTGCCAGCAGCGTCCCCCCGGGAGATACGCAGTATTTT
CDR3: CASSVPPGDTQYF
D: NA
J: TRBJ2-3
V: TRBV9
size: NA

DNA: TGCGCCAGCAGCTTCCAAAGCGGCTCCCCCCATGAGCAGTTCTTC
CDR3: CASSFQSGSPHEQFF
D: NA
J: TRBJ2-1
V: TRBV5-1
size: NA

DNA: TGTGCCAGCACCCGACAGGGGTCCCCCTACGAGCAGTACTTC
CDR3: CASTRQGSPYEQYF
D: TRBD1
J: TRBJ2-7
V: TRBV27
size: once

DNA: TGTGCCAGCAGCCTAGGGGGGGTAGGTACGCAGTATTTT
CDR3: CASSLGGVGTQYF
D: NA
J: TRBJ2-3
V: TRBV27
size: NA

DNA: TGTGCCAGCAATTCGGGGGCCGGGGAGCTGTTTTTT
CDR3: CASNSGAGELFF
D: NA
J: TRBJ2-2
V: TRBV7-2
size: few

DNA: TGTGCCACCAGCAGAGATCAACGCGGTGACGAGCAGTACTTC
CDR3: CATSRDQRGDEQYF
D: NA
J: TRBJ2-7
V: TRBV15
size: NA

DNA: TGTGCCAGCAGCCCCACCGGACTAGCGGGGGAGACCCAGTACTTC
CDR3: CASSPTGLAGETQYF
D: TRBD2
J: TRBJ2-5
V: TRBV5-8
size: NA

DNA: TGTGCCAGCTCGCACATCCCCCTACTAGCGGGAAGACCAGATACGCAGTATTTT
CDR3: CASSHIPLLAGRPDTQYF
D: TRBD2
J: TRBJ2-3
V: TRBV18
size: NA

DNA: TGTGCCAGCAGCCTATCGAGGAGACCGGGACAGGGTAACGCGCAGTACTTC
CDR3: CASSLSRRPGQGNAQYF
D: TRBD1
J: TRBJ2-7
V: TRBV13
size: NA

DNA: TGTGCCAACCGACTAGCGGGAATATCCTACGAGCAGTACTTC
CDR3: CANRLAGISYEQYF
D: NA
J: TRBJ2-7
V: TRBV21-1
size: NA

DNA: TGTGCCAGCAGCTTGCTGACAGGACCGATCCTCTCGTACTTT
CDR3: CASSLLTGPILSYF
D: NA
J: TRBJ1-1
V: TRBV5-6
size: NA

DNA: TGTGCCAGCAGTAATGACAGGGTCTATGGCTACACCTTC
CDR3: CASSNDRVYGYTF
D: TRBD1
J: TRBJ1-2
V: TRBV5-4
size: once

DNA: TGTGCCAGCAGCCCCGCTAGCGGGAGGGCCTCCGGGGAGCTGTTTTTT
CDR3: CASSPASGRASGELFF
D: TRBD2
J: TRBJ2-2
V: TRBV7-3
size: few

DNA: TGTGCCAGCAGCCTAAGCCGGGGGGACACTGAAGCTTTCTTT
CDR3: CASSLSRGDTEAFF
D: NA
J: TRBJ1-1
V: TRBV2
size: NA

DNA: TGTGCCAGCATGAGCGGAGACAATGAGCAGTTCTTC
CDR3: CASMSGDNEQFF
D: NA
J: TRBJ2-1
V: TRBV7-8
size: NA

DNA: TGTGCCAGCAGCCCGGGGACAGGGTTTAACGAGCAGTACTTC
CDR3: CASSPGTGFNEQYF
D: TRBD1
J: TRBJ2-7
V: TRBV2
size: NA

DNA: TGCGCCAGCAACCCCAGCAGCGGTTCAGGCACAGATACGCAGTATTTT
CDR3: CASNPSSGSGTDTQYF
D: NA
J: TRBJ2-3
V: TRBV5-1
size: NA

DNA: TGCGCCAGCAGCCTCGGACTAGCGGGGGGTACGGCGGAAGATACGCAGTATTTT
CDR3: CASSLGLAGGTAEDTQYF
D: TRBD2
J: TRBJ2-3
V: TRBV5-1
size: few

DNA: TGTGCCAGCAGCCAGGACAGCGGAAACACTGAAGCTTTCTTT
CDR3: CASSQDSGNTEAFF
D: NA
J: TRBJ1-1
V: TRBV28
size: once

DNA: TGTGCCAGCAGCCTCCCGAGTGACAGGACCTACGAGCAGTACTTC
CDR3: CASSLPSDRTYEQYF
D: NA
J: TRBJ2-7
V: TRBV28
size: NA

DNA: TGTGCCAGCAGCTTAGGCGGGGGAAGTGGAGATACGCAGTATTTT
CDR3: CASSLGGGSGDTQYF
D: TRBD2
J: TRBJ2-3
V: TRBV7-2
size: NA

DNA: TGTGCCAGCAGCTGGGGAGGGGACTATGGCTACACCTTC
CDR3: CASSWGGDYGYTF
D: NA
J: TRBJ1-2
V: TRBV27
size: once

DNA: TGTGCCAGCAGTTATCTAGCGGGAGGGCTATACGAGCAGTACTTC
CDR3: CASSYLAGGLYEQYF
D: TRBD2
J: TRBJ2-7
V: TRBV27
size: NA

DNA: TGCAGCGTTGTTAGCGGGGGCGCAACGCAGTATTTT
CDR3: CSVVSGGATQYF
D: TRBD2
J: TRBJ2-3
V: TRBV29-1
size: NA

DNA: TGTGCCAGCAGCAAACCCCTGGGAGGGAGGGAGCGGCATGGCTACACCTTC
CDR3: CASSKPLGGRERHGYTF
D: NA
J: TRBJ1-2
V: TRBV21-1
size: NA

DNA: TGCGCCAGCAGCCAAGATAGGGGCTACCTCTACGAGCAGTACTTC
CDR3: CASSQDRGYLYEQYF
D: NA
J: TRBJ2-7
V: TRBV4-3
size: few

DNA: TGCGCCAGCAGCTCCACCCCAATAGACACAGATACGCAGTATTTT
CDR3: CASSSTPIDTDTQYF
D: NA
J: TRBJ2-3
V: TRBV5-1
size: NA

DNA: TGCAGCGTTGGAAAGAGTTACGAGCAGTACTTC
CDR3: CSVGKSYEQYF
D: NA
J: TRBJ2-7
V: TRBV29-1
size: NA

DNA: TGTGCCAGCAGCCTTCGACAGGGGGCGGGAGAGCAGTACTTC
CDR3: CASSLRQGAGEQYF
D: TRBD1
J: TRBJ2-7
V: TRBV7-3
size: NA

DNA: TGTGCCAGCAGGAGAGAGTGGCAGGGTGGCACTGAAGCTTTCTTT
CDR3: CASRREWQGGTEAFF
D: NA
J: TRBJ1-1
V: TRBV6-1
size: NA

DNA: TGTGCCAGCAGTCAAACCGGGACAGGGTATGGCTACACCTTC
CDR3: CASSQTGTGYGYTF
D: TRBD1
J: TRBJ1-2
V: TRBV6-1
size: NA

DNA: TGTGCCAGCAGCTTGGGAACACGACTCTACGAGCAGTACTTC
CDR3: CASSLGTRLYEQYF
D: NA
J: TRBJ2-7
V: TRBV5-8
size: few

DNA: TGCGCCAGCAGCCGGACTAGCTCTTACGAGCAGTACTTC
CDR3: CASSRTSSYEQYF
D: TRBD2
J: TRBJ2-7
V: TRBV5-1
size: few

DNA: TGTGCCAGCAGCTCTACCTACGAGCAGTACTTC
CDR3: CASSSTYEQYF
D: NA
J: TRBJ2-7
V: TRBV7-8
size: NA

DNA: TGTGCCAGCAGCAAAAGGCAGGGGGCCAGCTACAATGAGCAGTTCTTC
CDR3: CASSKRQGASYNEQFF
D: NA
J: TRBJ2-1
V: TRBV21-1
size: once